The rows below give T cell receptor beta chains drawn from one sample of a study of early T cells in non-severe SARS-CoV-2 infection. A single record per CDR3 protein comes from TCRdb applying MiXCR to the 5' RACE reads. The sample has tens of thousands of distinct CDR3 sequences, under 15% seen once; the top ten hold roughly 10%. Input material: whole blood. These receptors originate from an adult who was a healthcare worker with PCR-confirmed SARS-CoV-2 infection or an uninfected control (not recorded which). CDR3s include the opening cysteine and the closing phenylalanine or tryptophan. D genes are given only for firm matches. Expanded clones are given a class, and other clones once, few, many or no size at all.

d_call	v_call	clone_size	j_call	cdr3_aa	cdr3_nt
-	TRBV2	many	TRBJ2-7	CASSERRDLGSYEQYF	TGTGCCAGCAGTGAAAGGAGAGACCTGGGGTCCTACGAGCAGTACTTC
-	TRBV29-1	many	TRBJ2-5	CSVPYDGFVPQYF	TGCAGCGTTCCCTACGACGGCTTTGTGCCCCAGTACTTC
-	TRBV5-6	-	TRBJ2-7	CASSSLLRDVYEQYF	TGTGCCAGCAGCTCCCTATTGAGGGACGTCTACGAGCAGTACTTC
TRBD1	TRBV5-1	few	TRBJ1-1	CASSSRQGVRRTEAFF	TGCGCCAGCAGCTCCCGACAGGGGGTTCGGCGGACTGAAGCTTTCTTT
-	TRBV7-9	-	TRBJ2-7	CPSSLYPGIYEQYF	TGTCCCAGCAGCTTATACCCGGGGATTTACGAGCAGTACTTC
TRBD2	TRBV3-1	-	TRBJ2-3	CASSQVWEEAGASTDTQYF	TGTGCCAGCAGCCAAGTATGGGAGGAAGCGGGGGCCAGCACAGATACGCAGTATTTT
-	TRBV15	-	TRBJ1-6	CATSRVIDSPLHF	TGTGCCACCAGCAGAGTAATAGATTCACCCCTCCACTTT
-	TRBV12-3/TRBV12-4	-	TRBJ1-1	CASRPRGGEAFF	TGTGCCAGCAGGCCCCGGGGGGGGGAGGCTTTCTTT
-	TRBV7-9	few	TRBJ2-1	CALDRSSYNEQFF	TGTGCCCTTGACAGGAGCTCCTACAATGAGCAGTTCTTC
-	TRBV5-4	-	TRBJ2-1	CASSLAGRYEQFF	TGTGCCAGCAGCTTGGCGGGCAGGTATGAGCAGTTCTTC
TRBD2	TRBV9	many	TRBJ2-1	CASRAGLAGGPDNEQFF	TGTGCCAGCAGGGCCGGACTAGCGGGAGGGCCCGACAATGAGCAGTTCTTC
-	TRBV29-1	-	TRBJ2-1	CSVERGNEQFF	TGCAGCGTTGAGCGGGGCAATGAGCAGTTCTTC
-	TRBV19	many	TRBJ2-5	CASRYRYQETQYF	TGTGCCAGTAGGTACAGGTACCAAGAGACCCAGTACTTC
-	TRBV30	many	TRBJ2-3	CAWSVPPWADTQYF	TGTGCCTGGAGTGTCCCACCCTGGGCTGATACGCAGTATTTT
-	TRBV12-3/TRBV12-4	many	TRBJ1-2	CAGSKPGAGYTF	TGTGCCGGCAGCAAGCCGGGGGCTGGCTACACCTTC
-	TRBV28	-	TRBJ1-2	CASSLLTLGYTF	TGTGCCAGCAGTTTATTGACCCTTGGCTACACCTTC
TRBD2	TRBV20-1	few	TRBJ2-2	CSASAGAGELFF	TGCAGTGCTAGCGCGGGGGCCGGGGAGCTGTTTTTT
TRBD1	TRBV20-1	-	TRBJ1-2	CSAASQGFYGYTF	TGCAGTGCTGCCTCACAGGGGTTCTATGGCTACACCTTC
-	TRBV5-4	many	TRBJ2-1	CASSLWGRERYNEQFF	TGTGCCAGCAGCTTGTGGGGCAGGGAACGCTACAATGAGCAGTTCTTC
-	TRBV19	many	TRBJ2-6	CASSINTGANVLTF	TGTGCCAGTAGTATTAATACGGGGGCCAACGTCCTGACTTTC
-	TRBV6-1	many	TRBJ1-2	CASSEDRGRLHGYTF	TGTGCCAGCAGTGAAGACCGGGGGCGCCTCCATGGCTACACCTTC
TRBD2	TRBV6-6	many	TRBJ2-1	CASIQSGGVRNEQFF	TGTGCCAGCATCCAGAGCGGGGGGGTAAGGAATGAGCAGTTCTTC
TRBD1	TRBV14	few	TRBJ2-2	CASSPWTGPGELFF	TGTGCCAGCAGCCCATGGACAGGGCCCGGGGAGCTGTTTTTT
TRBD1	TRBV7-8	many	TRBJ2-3	CASSLVGGQGTDTQYF	TGTGCCAGCAGCTTAGTAGGGGGACAGGGAACAGATACGCAGTATTTT
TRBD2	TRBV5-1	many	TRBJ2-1	CASSLESVAGYGEQFF	TGCGCCAGCAGCTTGGAGTCGGTAGCGGGATATGGTGAGCAGTTCTTC
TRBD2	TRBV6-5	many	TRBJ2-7	CASSYSGLADYEQYF	TGTGCCAGCAGTTACTCGGGACTAGCGGATTACGAGCAGTACTTC
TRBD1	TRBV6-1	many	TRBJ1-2	CASSGTGANYGYTF	TGTGCCAGCAGTGGGACAGGGGCTAACTATGGCTACACCTTC
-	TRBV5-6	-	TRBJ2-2	CASSLVGGPDTGELFF	TGTGCCAGCAGCTTGGTCGGGGGGCCCGACACCGGGGAGCTGTTTTTT
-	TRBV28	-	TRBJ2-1	CASSLGLSSYNEQFF	TGTGCCAGCAGTTTAGGTCTTTCCTCCTACAATGAGCAGTTCTTC
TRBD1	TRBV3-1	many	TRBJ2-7	CASSLQGTGEEQYF	TGTGCCAGCAGCCTCCAAGGGACAGGGGAAGAGCAGTACTTC
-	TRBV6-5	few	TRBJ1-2	CASSYDRPYGYTF	TGTGCCAGCAGTTACGACAGGCCCTATGGCTACACCTTC
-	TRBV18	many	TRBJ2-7	CASSPGDVSPSRYF	TGTGCCAGCTCACCAGGCGACGTCAGCCCCAGTCGGTACTTC
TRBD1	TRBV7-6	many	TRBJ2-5	CASSLLDRGEETQYF	TGTGCCAGCAGCTTGTTAGACAGGGGGGAAGAGACCCAGTACTTC
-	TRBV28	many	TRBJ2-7	CASSLSHYEQYF	TGTGCCAGCAGTTTATCCCACTACGAGCAGTACTTC
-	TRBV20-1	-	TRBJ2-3	CSARAGKSTDTQYF	TGCAGTGCTCGAGCCGGGAAAAGCACAGATACGCAGTATTTT
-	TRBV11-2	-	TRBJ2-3	CASSLAVLDTQYF	TGTGCCAGCAGCTTAGCGGTATTGGATACGCAGTATTTT
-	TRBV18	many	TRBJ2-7	CASSPTQGYEQYF	TGTGCCAGCTCACCGACGCAGGGCTACGAGCAGTACTTC
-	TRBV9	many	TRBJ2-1	CASSVQGSSYNEQFF	TGTGCCAGCAGCGTCCAAGGGAGCTCCTACAATGAGCAGTTCTTC
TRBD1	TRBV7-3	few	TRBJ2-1	CASSTRQGYEQFF	TGTGCCAGCAGCACCAGACAGGGATATGAGCAGTTCTTC
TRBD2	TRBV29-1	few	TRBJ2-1	CSVRSLAGTQFF	TGCAGCGTCCGAAGCCTAGCGGGGACCCAGTTCTTC
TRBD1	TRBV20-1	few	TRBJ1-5	CSARDGGQGFNQPQHF	TGCAGTGCTAGAGATGGGGGACAGGGCTTTAATCAGCCCCAGCATTTT
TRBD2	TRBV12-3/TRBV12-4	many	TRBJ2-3	CASSLGGGSRTDTQYF	TGTGCCAGCAGTTTAGGGGGGGGTTCGCGCACAGATACGCAGTATTTT
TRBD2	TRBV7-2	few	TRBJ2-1	CASSSGTSVYNEQFF	TGTGCCAGCAGCTCCGGGACTAGCGTGTACAATGAGCAGTTCTTC
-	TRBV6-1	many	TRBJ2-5	CASSERFWIQETQYF	TGTGCCAGCAGTGAGCGGTTTTGGATTCAAGAGACCCAGTACTTC
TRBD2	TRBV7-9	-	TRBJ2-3	CASSLGLADFTDTQYF	TGTGCCAGCAGCTTAGGGCTAGCGGATTTCACAGATACGCAGTATTTT
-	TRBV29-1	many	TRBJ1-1	CSTRQEPSVEAFF	TGCAGCACCCGACAGGAACCATCCGTTGAAGCTTTCTTT
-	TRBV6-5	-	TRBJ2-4	CASSSPTWAQYF	TGTGCCAGCAGTTCCCCCACATGGGCCCAGTACTTC
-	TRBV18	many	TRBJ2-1	CASSPPNGLGTNEQFF	TGTGCCAGCTCACCACCGAACGGGCTAGGCACCAATGAGCAGTTCTTC
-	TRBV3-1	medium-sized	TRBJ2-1	CASSQDWALGSYEQFF	TGTGCCAGCAGCCAAGATTGGGCCCTCGGGAGCTATGAGCAGTTCTTC
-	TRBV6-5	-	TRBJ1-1	CASSYLASNTEAFF	TGTGCCAGCAGTTACTTGGCCAGCAACACTGAAGCTTTCTTT
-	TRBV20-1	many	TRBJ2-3	CSAVWDTAYF	TGCAGTGCGGTATGGGATACCGCATATTTT
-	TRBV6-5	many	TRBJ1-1	CASSYSASMNTEAFF	TGTGCCAGCAGTTACTCGGCATCCATGAACACTGAAGCTTTCTTT
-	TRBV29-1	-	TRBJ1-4	CSVEIEEGSNEKLFF	TGCAGCGTTGAGATTGAGGAGGGGTCTAATGAAAAACTGTTTTTT
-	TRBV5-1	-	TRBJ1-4	CASSFEGRRNEKLFF	TGCGCCAGCAGCTTCGAGGGACGACGAAATGAAAAACTGTTTTTT
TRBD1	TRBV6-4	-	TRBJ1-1	CASSEGTGPTEAFF	TGTGCCAGCAGTGAGGGGACAGGTCCCACTGAAGCTTTCTTT